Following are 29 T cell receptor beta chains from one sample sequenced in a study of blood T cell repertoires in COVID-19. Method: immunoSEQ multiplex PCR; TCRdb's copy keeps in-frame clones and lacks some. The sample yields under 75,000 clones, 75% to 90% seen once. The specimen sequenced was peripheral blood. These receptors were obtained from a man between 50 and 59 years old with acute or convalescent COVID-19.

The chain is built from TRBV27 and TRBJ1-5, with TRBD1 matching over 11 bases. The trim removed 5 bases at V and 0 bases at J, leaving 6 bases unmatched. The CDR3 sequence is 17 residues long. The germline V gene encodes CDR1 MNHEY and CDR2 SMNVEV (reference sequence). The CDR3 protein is CASSEGDRGYSNQPQHF. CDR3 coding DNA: TGTGCCAGCAGTGAAGGGGACAGGGGGTATAGCAATCAGCCCCAGCATTTT.

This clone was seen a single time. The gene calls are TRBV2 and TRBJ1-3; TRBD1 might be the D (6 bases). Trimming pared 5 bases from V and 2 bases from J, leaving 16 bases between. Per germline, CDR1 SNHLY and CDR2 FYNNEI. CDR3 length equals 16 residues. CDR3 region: CASSPLQGNAGNTIYF. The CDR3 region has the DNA TGTGCCAGCAGTCCGCTACAGGGAAACGCTGGAAACACCATATATTTT.

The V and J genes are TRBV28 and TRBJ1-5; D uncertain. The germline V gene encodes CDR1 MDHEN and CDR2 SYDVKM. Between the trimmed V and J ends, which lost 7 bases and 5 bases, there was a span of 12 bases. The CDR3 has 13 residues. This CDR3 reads CASIGQLHQPQHF. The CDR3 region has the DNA TGTGCCAGCATTGGGCAGCTCCATCAGCCCCAGCATTTT. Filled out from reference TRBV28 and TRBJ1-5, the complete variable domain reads DVKVTQSSRYLVKRTGEKVFLECVQDMDHENMFWYRQDPGLGLRLIYFSYDVKMKEKGDIPEGYSVSREKKERFSLILESASTNQTSMYLCASIGQLHQPQHFGDGTRLSIL.

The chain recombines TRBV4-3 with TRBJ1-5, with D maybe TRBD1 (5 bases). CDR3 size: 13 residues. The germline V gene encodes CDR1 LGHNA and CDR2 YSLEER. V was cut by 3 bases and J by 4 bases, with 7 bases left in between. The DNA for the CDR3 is TGCGCCAGCAGCCAGGGGCGTAATCAGCCCCAGCATTTT. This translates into CASSQGRNQPQHF.

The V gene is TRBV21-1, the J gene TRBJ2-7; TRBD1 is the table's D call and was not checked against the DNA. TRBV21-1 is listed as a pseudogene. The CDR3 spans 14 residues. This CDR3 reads CASSIRTATYEQYF. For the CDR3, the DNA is TGTGCCAGCAGCATACGGACAGCAACCTACGAGCAGTACTTC.

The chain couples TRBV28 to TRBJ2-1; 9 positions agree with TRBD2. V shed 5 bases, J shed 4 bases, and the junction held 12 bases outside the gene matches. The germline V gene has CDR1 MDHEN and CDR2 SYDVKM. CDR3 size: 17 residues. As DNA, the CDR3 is TGTGCCAGCAGTCCGACCGATAGCGGGAGTTGGTACAATGAGCAGTTCTTC. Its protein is CASSPTDSGSWYNEQFF.

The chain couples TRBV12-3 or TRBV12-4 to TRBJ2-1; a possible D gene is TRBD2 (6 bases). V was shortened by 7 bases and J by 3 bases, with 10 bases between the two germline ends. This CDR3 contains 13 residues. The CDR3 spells CASTGTFYNEQFF. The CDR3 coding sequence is TGTGCCAGCACCGGGACTTTCTACAATGAGCAGTTCTTC.

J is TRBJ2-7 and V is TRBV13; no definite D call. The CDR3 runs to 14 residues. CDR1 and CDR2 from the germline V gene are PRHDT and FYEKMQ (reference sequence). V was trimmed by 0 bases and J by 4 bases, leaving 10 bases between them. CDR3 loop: CASSLGSGNYEQYV. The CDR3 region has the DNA TGTGCCAGCAGCTTAGGATCAGGAAATTACGAGCAGTACGTC.

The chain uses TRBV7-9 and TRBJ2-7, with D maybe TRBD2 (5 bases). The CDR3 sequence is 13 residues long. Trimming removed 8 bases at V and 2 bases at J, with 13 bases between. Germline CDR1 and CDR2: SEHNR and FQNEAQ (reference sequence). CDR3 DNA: TGTGCCAGCCGGCCCGGGGAAACCTACGAGCAGTACTTC. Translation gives CASRPGETYEQYF.

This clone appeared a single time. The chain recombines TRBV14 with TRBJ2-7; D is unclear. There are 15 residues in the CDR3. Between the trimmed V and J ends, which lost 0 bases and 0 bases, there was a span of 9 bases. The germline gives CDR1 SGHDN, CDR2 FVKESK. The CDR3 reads CASSQELSSSYEQYF. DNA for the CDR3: TGTGCCAGCAGCCAAGAACTAAGTAGCTCCTACGAGCAGTACTTC. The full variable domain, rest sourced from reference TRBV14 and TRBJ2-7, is EAGVTQFPSHSVIEKGQTVTLRCDPISGHDNLYWYRRVMGKEIKFLLHFVKESKQDESGMPNNRFLAERTGGTYSTLKVQPAELEDSGVYFCASSQELSSSYEQYFGPGTRLTVT.

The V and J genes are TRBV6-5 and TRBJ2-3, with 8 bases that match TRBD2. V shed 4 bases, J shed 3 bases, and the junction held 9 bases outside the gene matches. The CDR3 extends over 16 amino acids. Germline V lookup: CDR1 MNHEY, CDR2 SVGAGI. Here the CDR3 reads CASSSLTSVITDTQYF. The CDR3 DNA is TGTGCCAGCAGTTCCCTGACTAGCGTAATAACAGATACGCAGTATTTT.

CDR3 in DNA: TGCAGCGCCCCTGCGGACTATGGCTACACCTTC. The encoded protein is CSAPADYGYTF. The chain recombines TRBV29-1 with TRBJ1-2, with D hard to call. There are 11 residues in the CDR3. Looked up from germline, CDR1 is SQVTM and CDR2 is ANQGSEA. V lost 7 bases and J 3 bases, leaving 9 bases between the germline ends.

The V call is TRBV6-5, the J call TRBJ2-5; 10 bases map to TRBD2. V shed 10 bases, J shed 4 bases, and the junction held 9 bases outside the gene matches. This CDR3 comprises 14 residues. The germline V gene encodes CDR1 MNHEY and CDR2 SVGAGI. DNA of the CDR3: TGTGCCATCAAAAAGGGACTAGCGTTAGAGACCCAGTACTTC. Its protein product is CAIKKGLALETQYF.

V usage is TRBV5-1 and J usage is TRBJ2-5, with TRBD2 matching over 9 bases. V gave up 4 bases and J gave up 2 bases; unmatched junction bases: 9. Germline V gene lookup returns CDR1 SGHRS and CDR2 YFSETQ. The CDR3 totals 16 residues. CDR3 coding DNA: TGCGCCAGCAGCCCAGGCGGGCTAGCGGGACAAGAGACCCAGTACTTC. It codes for CASSPGGLAGQETQYF. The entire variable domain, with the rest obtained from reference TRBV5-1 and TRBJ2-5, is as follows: KAGVTQTPRYLIKTRGQQVTLSCSPISGHRSVSWYQQTPGQGLQFLFEYFSETQRNKGNFPGRFSGRQFSNSRSEMNVSTLELGDSALYLCASSPGGLAGQETQYFGPGTRLLVL.

CDR3 in amino acids: CATSDFGREGRDTQYF. CDR3 sequence (DNA): TGTGCCACCAGTGATTTCGGGCGGGAGGGGAGAGATACGCAGTATTTT. The genes are TRBV24-1 and TRBJ2-3; 9 bases agree with TRBD2. V was clipped by 1 base and J by 5 bases; unmatched bases: 6. The germline gives CDR1 KGHDR, CDR2 SFDVKD. This CDR3 contains 16 residues.

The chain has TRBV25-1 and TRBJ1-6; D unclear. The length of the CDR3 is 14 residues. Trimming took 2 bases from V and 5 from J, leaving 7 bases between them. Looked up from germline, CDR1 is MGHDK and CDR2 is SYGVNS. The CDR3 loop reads CASSENRDNSPLHF. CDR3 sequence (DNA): TGTGCCAGCAGTGAAAACAGAGATAATTCACCCCTCCACTTT.

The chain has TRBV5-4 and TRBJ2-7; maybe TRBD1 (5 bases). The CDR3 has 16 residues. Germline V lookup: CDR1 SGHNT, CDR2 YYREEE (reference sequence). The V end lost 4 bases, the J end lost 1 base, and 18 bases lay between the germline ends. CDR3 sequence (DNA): TGTGCCAGCAGCCGTACGCAGGGTTTTCGATCCTACGAGCAGTACTTC. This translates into CASSRTQGFRSYEQYF.

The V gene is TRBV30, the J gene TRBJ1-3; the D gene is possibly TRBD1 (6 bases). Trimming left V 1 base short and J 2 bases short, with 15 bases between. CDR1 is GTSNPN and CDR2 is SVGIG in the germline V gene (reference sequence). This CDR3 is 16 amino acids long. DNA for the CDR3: TGTGCCTGGAGTGATCCTCAGGGGTTTACTGGAAACACCATATATTTT. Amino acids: CAWSDPQGFTGNTIYF.

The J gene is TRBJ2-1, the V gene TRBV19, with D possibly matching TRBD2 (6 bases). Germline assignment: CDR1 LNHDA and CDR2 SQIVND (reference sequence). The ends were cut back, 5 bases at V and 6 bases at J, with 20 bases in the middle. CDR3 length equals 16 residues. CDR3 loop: CASSPPGPRGSNEQFF. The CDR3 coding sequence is TGTGCCAGTAGTCCCCCGGGACCCCGGGGGTCCAATGAGCAGTTCTTC. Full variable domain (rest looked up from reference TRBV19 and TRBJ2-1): DGGITQSPKYLFRKEGQNVTLSCEQNLNHDAMYWYRQDPGQGLRLIYYSQIVNDFQKGDIAEGYSVSREKKESFPLTVTSAQKNPTAFYLCASSPPGPRGSNEQFFGPGTRLTVL.

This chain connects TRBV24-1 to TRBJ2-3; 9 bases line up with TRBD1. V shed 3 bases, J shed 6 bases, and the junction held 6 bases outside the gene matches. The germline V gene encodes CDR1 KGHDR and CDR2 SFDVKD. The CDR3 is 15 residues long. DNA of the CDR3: TGTGCCACCAGTGATCGGACAGGGGTATTGGATACGCAGTATTTT. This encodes CATSDRTGVLDTQYF.

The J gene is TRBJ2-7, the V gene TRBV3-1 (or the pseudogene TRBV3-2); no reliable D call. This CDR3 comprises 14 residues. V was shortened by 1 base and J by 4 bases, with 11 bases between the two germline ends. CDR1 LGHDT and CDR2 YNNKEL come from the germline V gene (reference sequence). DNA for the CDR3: TGTGCCAGCAGCCAAGGCCAGGCGATTTACGAGCAGTACGTC. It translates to CASSQGQAIYEQYV.

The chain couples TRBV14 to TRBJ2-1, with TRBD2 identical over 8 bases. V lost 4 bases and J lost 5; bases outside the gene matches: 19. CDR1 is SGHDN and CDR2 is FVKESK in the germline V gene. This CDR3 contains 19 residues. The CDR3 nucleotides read TGTGCCAGCAGCCGAACCCCGGGCAGAACTAGCGGACTTAACAATGAGCAGTTCTTC. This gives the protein CASSRTPGRTSGLNNEQFF.

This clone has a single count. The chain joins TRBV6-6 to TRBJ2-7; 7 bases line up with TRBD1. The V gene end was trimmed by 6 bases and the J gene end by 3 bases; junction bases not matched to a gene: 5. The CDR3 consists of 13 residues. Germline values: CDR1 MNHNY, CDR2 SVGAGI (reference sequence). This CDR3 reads CASSRQGNYEQYF. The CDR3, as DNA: TGTGCCAGCAGCCGACAGGGAAACTACGAGCAGTACTTC.

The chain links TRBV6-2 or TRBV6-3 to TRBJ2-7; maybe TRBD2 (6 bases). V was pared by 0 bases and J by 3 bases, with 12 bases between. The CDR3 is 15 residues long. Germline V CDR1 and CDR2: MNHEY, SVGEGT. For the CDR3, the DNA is TGTGCCAGCAGTTACTCCGGGCGGGAAAACTACGAGCAGTACTTC. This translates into CASSYSGRENYEQYF.

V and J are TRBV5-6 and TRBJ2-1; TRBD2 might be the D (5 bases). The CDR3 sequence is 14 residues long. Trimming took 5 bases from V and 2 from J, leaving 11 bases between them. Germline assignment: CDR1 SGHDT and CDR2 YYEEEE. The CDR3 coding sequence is TGTGCCAGCAGTTCTGGAGGAGCCTACAATGAGCAGTTCTTC. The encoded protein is CASSSGGAYNEQFF.

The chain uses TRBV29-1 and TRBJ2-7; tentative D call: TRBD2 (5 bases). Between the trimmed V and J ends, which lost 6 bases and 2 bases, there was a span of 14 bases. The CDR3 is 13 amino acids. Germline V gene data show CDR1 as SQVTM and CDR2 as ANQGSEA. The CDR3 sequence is CSVARGPPYEQYF. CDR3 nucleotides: TGCAGCGTGGCCAGAGGGCCCCCCTACGAGCAGTACTTC.

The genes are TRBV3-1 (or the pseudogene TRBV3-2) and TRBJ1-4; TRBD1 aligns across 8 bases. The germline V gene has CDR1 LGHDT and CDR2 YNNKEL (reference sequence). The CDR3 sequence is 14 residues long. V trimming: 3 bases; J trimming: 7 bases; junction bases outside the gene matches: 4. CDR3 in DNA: TGTGCCAGCAGCCAGACAGACAGGGGTGAAAAACTGTTTTTT. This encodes CASSQTDRGEKLFF.

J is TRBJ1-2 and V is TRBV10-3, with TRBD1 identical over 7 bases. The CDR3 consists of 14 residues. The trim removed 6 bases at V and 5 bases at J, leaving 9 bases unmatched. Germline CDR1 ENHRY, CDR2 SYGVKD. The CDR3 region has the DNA TGTGCCATCAGCCCGGGACAGTCCAGATATGGCTACACCTTC. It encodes CAISPGQSRYGYTF.

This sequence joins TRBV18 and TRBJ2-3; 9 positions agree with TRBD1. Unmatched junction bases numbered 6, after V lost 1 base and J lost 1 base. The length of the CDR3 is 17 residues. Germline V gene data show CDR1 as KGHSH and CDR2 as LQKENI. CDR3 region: CASSPLMGQGGTDTQYF. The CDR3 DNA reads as TGTGCCAGCTCACCACTCATGGGACAGGGCGGCACAGATACGCAGTATTTT.